The 13 T cell receptor beta chains listed next were all sequenced from one sample in a study of metastatic and nonmetastatic thyroid tumors. Thyroid surgery was performed in patients who had received no treatment beforehand. Through MiXCR, TCRdb re-clonotyped the PCR reads. The profile shows 43,000 or so clones, about 4.3% of them singletons. Sequencing was carried out using blood. These receptor sequences come from a female donor with papillary thyroid cancer or a benign thyroid nodule (not recorded which). Some clones in this sample may be carry-over from other donors' samples.

This clone is medium-sized (0.01 to 0.1%) in the sample. The chain links TRBV6-1 to TRBJ1-6, with a tentative D call TRBD1 (6 bases). Trimming shortened V by 7 bases and J by 9 bases, and 19 bases separated the two germline ends. Per the germline V gene, CDR1 is MNHNS and CDR2 is SASEGT. This CDR3 has 15 amino acids. The CDR3 loop is CASNAGESFGSPLHF. CDR3 nucleotide sequence: TGTGCCAGCAACGCAGGGGAAAGTTTCGGTTCACCCCTCCACTTT.

This clone was found a few times. The chain links TRBV6-2 or TRBV6-3 to TRBJ1-4; no definite D call. Germline lookup yields CDR1 MNHEY and CDR2 SVGEGT. The CDR3 runs to 13 residues. V lost 0 bases and J 5 bases, leaving 4 bases between the germline ends. In nucleotides, the CDR3 is TGTGCCAGCAGTTACTCGGAGAATGAAAAACTGTTTTTT. This sequence encodes CASSYSENEKLFF.

This clone was detected many times. The chain carries TRBV20-1 and TRBJ2-7; 9 bases align to TRBD1. The V and J ends lost 2 bases and 7 bases, in that order; junction bases with no gene match: 9. This CDR3 comprises 14 residues. CDR1 DFQATT and CDR2 SNEGSKA come from the germline V gene (reference sequence). CDR3 coding DNA: TGCAGTGCTAGACGGGACAGGGCCAGGGGGGAGCAGTACTTC. It codes for CSARRDRARGEQYF.

This clone was detected many times. This sequence joins TRBV7-2 and TRBJ2-5; D is perhaps TRBD2 (6 bases). The CDR3 spans 14 residues. Germline CDR1 is SGHTA and CDR2 is FQGNSA. The germline V and J ends were trimmed by 1 base and 1 base, with 7 bases remaining between them. The CDR3 bases are TGTGCCAGCAGCTTAGGCGGGGTCCAAGAGACCCAGTACTTC. This encodes CASSLGGVQETQYF.

The table lists this clone with many counts. The rearrangement uses TRBV30 and TRBJ2-2; D remains ambiguous. In germline, CDR1 is GTSNPN, CDR2 SVGIG (reference sequence). The V and J ends lost 2 bases and 4 bases respectively, with 5 bases between them. The CDR3 consists of 12 residues. CDR3 bases: TGTGCCTGGAGTTCAGGCACCGGGGAGCTGTTTTTT. This sequence encodes CAWSSGTGELFF. The full variable domain, with the rest looked up from reference TRBV30 and TRBJ2-2, is SQTIHQWPATLVQPVGSPLSLECTVEGTSNPNLYWYRQAAGRGLQLLFYSVGIGQISSEVPQNLSASRPQDRQFILSSKKLLLSDSGFYLCAWSSGTGELFFGEGSRLTVL.

CDR3 DNA sequence: TGTGCCAGTAGTATAAGTCTAGCGGGGATCACAGATACGCAGTATTTT. Amino acid sequence: CASSISLAGITDTQYF. V is TRBV19 and J is TRBJ2-3; TRBD2 matches 9 bases. Trimming at V came to 2 bases and at J to 2 bases, leaving 5 bases not matched to a gene. The CDR3 covers 16 residues. CDR1 LNHDA and CDR2 SQIVND come from the germline V gene (reference sequence).

This clone was picked up many times. The rearrangement uses TRBV6-4 and TRBJ2-7; 16 bases fit TRBD2. V lost 11 bases to trimming and J lost 9 bases; unmatched junction nucleotides: 10. This CDR3 is 14 amino acids long. Germline CDR1 is MRHNA and CDR2 is SNTAGT. DNA of the CDR3: TGTGCCGTTGACGCGGGACTAGCGGGGGGGAGGCAGTACTTC. Protein sequence: CAVDAGLAGGRQYF.

This clone is deemed medium-sized (0.01 to 0.1%). The V call is TRBV5-1, the J call TRBJ1-2, with TRBD1 matching 8 bases. V gave up 2 bases and J gave up 8 bases; unmatched junction bases: 8. CDR3 length: 14 residues. The germline gives CDR1 SGHRS, CDR2 YFSETQ. The CDR3 DNA sequence: TGCGCCAGCAGCTTCGGGACAGGAAGTACCGGCTACACCTTC. Translation gives CASSFGTGSTGYTF.

The chain is built from TRBV24-1 and TRBJ2-3; the D gene is possibly TRBD1 (5 bases). Deletions cut 5 bases from V and 4 bases from J, with 21 bases between. This CDR3 has 17 amino acids. Looked up from germline, CDR1 is KGHDR and CDR2 is SFDVKD. CDR3 region: CATSAPLTGDGADTQYF. For the CDR3, the DNA is TGTGCCACCAGTGCCCCCCTAACAGGTGACGGCGCAGATACGCAGTATTTT.

This clone was observed many times. The rearrangement joins TRBV20-1 to TRBJ2-7; 9 bases map to TRBD1. CDR1 is DFQATT, CDR2 SNEGSKA, per germline (reference sequence). The CDR3 has 15 residues. Unmatched junction bases numbered 6, after V lost 3 bases and J lost 0 bases. This CDR3 reads CSARSPTGGSYEQYF. The CDR3 nucleotides are TGCAGTGCTAGGTCACCGACAGGGGGCTCCTACGAGCAGTACTTC.

On this clone: A read error may account for a junction end that differs from germline. V usage is TRBV2 and J usage is TRBJ2-5, with 8 bases aligning to TRBD2. In germline, CDR1 is SNHLY, CDR2 FYNNEI. This CDR3 comprises 16 residues. The CDR3 is CASSEDRTSGQEAQYF. CDR3 sequence (DNA): TGTGCCAGCAGTGAGGATCGCACTAGCGGCCAAGAGGCCCAGTACTTC.

Many counts were recorded for this clone. This chain joins TRBV7-9 and TRBJ2-3; D remains ambiguous. V was pared by 1 base and J by 0 bases, with 5 bases between. The CDR3 consists of 14 residues. Germline assignment: CDR1 SEHNR and CDR2 FQNEAQ (reference sequence). The CDR3 nucleotides are TGTGCCAGCAGCTTAGGGGTTAGCACAGATACGCAGTATTTT. Amino acids: CASSLGVSTDTQYF. Combining the CDR3 with reference TRBV7-9 and TRBJ2-3 gives the whole variable domain DTGVSQNPRHKITKRGQNVTFRCDPISEHNRLYWYRQTLGQGPEFLTYFQNEAQLEKSRLLSDRFSAERPKGSFSTLEIQRTEQGDSAMYLCASSLGVSTDTQYFGPGTRLTVL.

This clone was seen only a few times. One base away lies a much larger clone, so this may be a sequencing read error. This chain links TRBV6-1 with TRBJ2-7, with TRBD2 as a possible D gene (6 bases). This CDR3 is built from 12 residues. The germline V gene has CDR1 MNHNS and CDR2 SASEGT. Trimming left V 6 bases short and J 3 bases short, with 9 bases between. Here the CDR3 DNA reads TGTGCCAGCAGCTCCGGGGGCTACGAGCAGTACTTC. This translates into CASSSGGYEQYF.